Listed below are T cell receptor beta chains from one sample, sequenced in a study of CDR3 diversity in severe acne. MiXCR, applied by TCRdb to the PCR reads, yields one record per CDR3 protein. The sample carries more than 70,000 distinct CDR3 sequences, under 55% recorded once. Source material: blood. The receptors shown here come from a male donor with severe acne vulgaris. CDR3s include the opening cysteine and the closing phenylalanine or tryptophan. The D gene is left open where the match is weak. Size is omitted from some rows. Given values are once, few, many or a class for expanded clones.

clone size | D gene | J gene | V gene | CDR3 DNA | CDR3 protein
many | TRBD2 | TRBJ2-3 | TRBV4-1 | TGCGCCAGCAGCCAATTAGCGGGAGTGGCAGATACGCAGTATTTT | CASSQLAGVADTQYF
medium-sized | - | TRBJ2-1 | TRBV12-3/TRBV12-4 | TGTGCCAGCAGTTTAAGCTCCTACAATGAGCAGTTCTTC | CASSLSSYNEQFF
- | - | TRBJ2-1 | TRBV4-1 | TGCGCCAGCAGCCAATTTGGACAGTACAATGAGCAGTTCTTC | CASSQFGQYNEQFF
- | - | TRBJ2-7 | TRBV10-3 | TGTGCCATCAGCAGGGGTGGAATCTCCTACGAGCAGTACTTC | CAISRGGISYEQYF
- | TRBD1 | TRBJ2-7 | TRBV24-1 | TGTGCCACCAGCGGGACAGGCCTCTACGAGCAGTACTTC | CATSGTGLYEQYF
few | - | TRBJ2-2 | TRBV9 | TGTGCCAGCAGTTACGTGGGCACCGGGGAGCTGTTTTTT | CASSYVGTGELFF
- | - | TRBJ2-7 | TRBV2 | TGTGCCACCAGTGGGTCACAGGGAGCCTACGAGCAGTACTTC | CATSGSQGAYEQYF
once | - | TRBJ1-5 | TRBV25-1 | TGTGCCAGCAGTGATCCCCTGGGGGCAGAGGGTAAGAGCAATCAGCCCCAGCATTTT | CASSDPLGAEGKSNQPQHF
- | - | TRBJ1-2 | TRBV7-2 | TGTGCCAGCAGCCCGGGGGCGGGCTACACCTTC | CASSPGAGYTF
- | TRBD2 | TRBJ2-5 | TRBV12-3/TRBV12-4 | TGTGCCAGCAGGGTAGCGGGAGGGCAAGAGACCCAGTACTTC | CASRVAGGQETQYF
- | TRBD2 | TRBJ2-1 | TRBV20-1 | TGCAGTTCAGAGGACGGGACTAGCGGGAGTTATGAGCAGTTCTTC | CSSEDGTSGSYEQFF
- | - | TRBJ2-7 | TRBV15 | TGTGCCACCAGCAGAGAAAGTCCGGGAGCAGGCTACGAGCAGTACTTC | CATSRESPGAGYEQYF
- | - | TRBJ2-3 | TRBV6-6 | TGTGCCAGCAGTTTCCAGGGGGGACGAGGCACAGATACGCAGTATTTT | CASSFQGGRGTDTQYF
- | - | TRBJ2-7 | TRBV10-3 | TGTGCCATCAGTGAGTCGAGATACGAGCAGTACTTC | CAISESRYEQYF
many | - | TRBJ1-4 | TRBV28 | TGTGCCAGCAGTTTGCGAGGGAGTGAAAAACTGTTTTTT | CASSLRGSEKLFF
- | - | TRBJ1-2 | TRBV29-1 | TGCAGCGTTGACACAGAGGAGTCGAGCTACACCTTC | CSVDTEESSYTF
- | - | TRBJ1-4 | TRBV11-2 | TGTGCCAGCAGCTTAGTCGGGGTGAATGAAAAACTGTTTTTT | CASSLVGVNEKLFF
- | - | TRBJ2-4 | TRBV4-1 | TGCGCCAGCAGCCAAGAAGGCGGGGGCGGAATAAACATTCAGTACTTC | CASSQEGGGGINIQYF
many | - | TRBJ2-4 | TRBV19 | TGTGCCAGTAGCAAACTCCGGTTTGGGAACATTCAGTACTTC | CASSKLRFGNIQYF
few | TRBD1 | TRBJ2-5 | TRBV12-3/TRBV12-4 | TGTGCCAGCAGTCCTGGGACAGGGGGGGAGACCCAGTACTTC | CASSPGTGGETQYF
once | TRBD1 | TRBJ2-7 | TRBV10-1 | TGCGCCAGTAGACCGGGGACAGGGGTTGACGAGCAGTACTTC | CASRPGTGVDEQYF
many | - | TRBJ1-1 | TRBV20-1 | TGCAGTGCTATCCGAACAGGGAACACTGAAGCTTTCTTT | CSAIRTGNTEAFF
few | - | TRBJ2-7 | TRBV7-9 | TGTGCCAGCAGCCCTACCCTCGCGGGCGAGCAGTACTTC | CASSPTLAGEQYF
- | - | TRBJ2-7 | TRBV9 | TGTGCCAGCAGCGTAGGAGGGAGGAGCGTCGAGCAGTACTTC | CASSVGGRSVEQYF
- | - | TRBJ1-5 | TRBV10-3 | TGTGCCATCAGTGGACAGTTTAATCAGCCCCAGCATTTT | CAISGQFNQPQHF
- | - | TRBJ2-7 | TRBV20-1 | TGCAGTGCTAGAGACAATGGGGTTGGCCGCTCCTACGAGCAGTACTTC | CSARDNGVGRSYEQYF
- | - | TRBJ1-1 | TRBV7-2 | TGTGCCAGCAGTTCCGGCAGGGGAACATCTGAAGCTTTCTTT | CASSSGRGTSEAFF
- | - | TRBJ1-3 | TRBV5-4 | TGTGCCAGCAGCGTGGGGGCGGGCTCTCCTGGAAACACCATATATTTT | CASSVGAGSPGNTIYF
- | - | TRBJ1-1 | TRBV27 | TGTGCCAGCAGTTTAGGGGGGATTATGAACACTGAAGCCTTCTTT | CASSLGGIMNTEAFF
many | - | TRBJ2-2 | TRBV20-1 | TGCAGTGCTAGAGATTTTCAGAACACCGGGGAGCTGTTTTTT | CSARDFQNTGELFF
many | TRBD2 | TRBJ2-1 | TRBV7-3 | TGTGCCAGCAGCTTCGCACCCCAAGCGGGGCTGGGCCATGAGCAGTTCTTC | CASSFAPQAGLGHEQFF
medium-sized | - | TRBJ2-5 | TRBV29-1 | TGCAGCGTTTGGGAAGAGACCCAGTACTTC | CSVWEETQYF
many | - | TRBJ2-7 | TRBV19 | TGTGCCAGTAGTGGAGGCAGGAATTTCTACGAGCAGTACTTC | CASSGGRNFYEQYF
- | TRBD2 | TRBJ2-1 | TRBV6-6 | TGTGCCAGCAGTTGGCTAGCGGGAGCCTACAATGAGCAGTTCTTC | CASSWLAGAYNEQFF
many | TRBD2 | TRBJ2-5 | TRBV20-1 | TGCAGTGCTCTTGGGGGAGGGGATCAAGAGACCCAGTACTTC | CSALGGGDQETQYF
- | - | TRBJ2-5 | TRBV15 | TGTGCCACCAGCAGAAAAGATCTCCAGTACTTC | CATSRKDLQYF
few | TRBD1 | TRBJ2-6 | TRBV2 | TGTGCCAGCGAGGAGACAGGGGCACTCTCTGGGGCCAACGTCCTGACTTTC | CASEETGALSGANVLTF
- | - | TRBJ1-1 | TRBV25-1 | TGTGCCAGCAGCTTAGGGCCGCGGACAGAAAGCGCTTTCTTT | CASSLGPRTESAFF
once | - | TRBJ2-7 | TRBV29-1 | TGCAGCGTTGGGACTCCTACCTCCTACGAGCAGTACTTC | CSVGTPTSYEQYF
- | - | TRBJ2-5 | TRBV29-1 | - | CSVWDYEKLFFGSGTQYF
few | - | TRBJ2-3 | TRBV5-1 | TGCGCCAGCAGCCCGGGGACCTGGCCTAGCACAGATACGCAGTATTTT | CASSPGTWPSTDTQYF
once | TRBD2 | TRBJ2-3 | TRBV5-1 | TGCGCCAGCAGCTTGGGGATCGGGCTAGCGGGAGATACGCAGTATTTT | CASSLGIGLAGDTQYF
- | TRBD2 | TRBJ2-3 | TRBV20-1 | TGCAGTGCTGATGATTTAGCGGGAGGGTTGGTAACAGATACGCAGTATTTT | CSADDLAGGLVTDTQYF
many | - | TRBJ2-1 | TRBV12-3/TRBV12-4 | TGTGCCAGCAGTTTGCAAGGGCAGGGTCACAATGAGCAGTTCTTC | CASSLQGQGHNEQFF
few | - | TRBJ2-7 | TRBV12-3/TRBV12-4 | TGTGCCAGCAGCCCACCCATCCGCGGAAGGGCCTCCGAGCAGTACTTT | CASSPPIRGRASEQYF
once | - | TRBJ1-5 | TRBV7-3 | TGTGCCAGCACGGAGAGGGGGGCGGAAGTTCAGCCCCAGCATTTT | CASTERGAEVQPQHF
many | - | TRBJ1-5 | TRBV20-1 | TGCAGTGCTAGGCAAGCCAGGGAATTTATTAGCAATCAGCCCCAGCATTTT | CSARQAREFISNQPQHF
- | TRBD1 | TRBJ2-2 | TRBV7-8 | TGTGCCAGCAGCTTTACAGGGGGCAAGAGAGGCACCGGGGAGCTGTTTTTT | CASSFTGGKRGTGELFF
- | TRBD1 | TRBJ2-5 | TRBV7-9 | TGTGCCAGCAGCTCAGCCGGGACAGGGGTTGAGACCCAGTACTTC | CASSSAGTGVETQYF
medium-sized | TRBD2 | TRBJ2-1 | TRBV20-1 | TGCAGTGCTAGAGAACCCCGGGGTAGCGGGGCGAATGAGCAGTTCTTC | CSAREPRGSGANEQFF
few | - | TRBJ2-2 | TRBV20-1 | - | CSASGRDLYEQYFGPGTGELFF
- | - | TRBJ1-6 | TRBV11-2 | TGTGCCAGCAGCTTGGCGTCTACGCTTGAGCCCCTCCACTTT | CASSLASTLEPLHF